The 27 T cell receptor beta chains listed next were all sequenced from one sample in a study of shared clonotypes between healthy human individuals. Positive CCR7 selection of CD45RO-negative cells yielded the naive CD8 cells, and terminally differentiated effector memory CD45RA+ cells were excluded. TCRdb's copy holds only in-frame clones and misses some; the assay was immunoSEQ multiplex PCR. Of hundreds of thousands of clones listed, roughly 96% are singletons. The sequencing sample was made of naive CD8+ T cells sorted from blood. The receptors shown here come from a woman in her twenties or thirties in good health.

The J gene is TRBJ2-7, the V gene TRBV28, with D perhaps matching TRBD2 (5 bases). Germline CDR1 MDHEN, CDR2 SYDVKM. The V and J ends lost 3 bases and 7 bases respectively, with 13 bases between them. This CDR3 comprises 13 residues. The CDR3 reads CASSFTERGEQYF. DNA for the CDR3: TGTGCCAGCAGTTTTACCGAAAGAGGGGAGCAGTACTTC. The complete variable domain, with remaining parts taken from reference TRBV28 and TRBJ2-7, reads DVKVTQSSRYLVKRTGEKVFLECVQDMDHENMFWYRQDPGLGLRLIYFSYDVKMKEKGDIPEGYSVSREKKERFSLILESASTNQTSMYLCASSFTERGEQYFGPGTRLTVT.

With regard to this clone: Other DNA variants within this sample encode the same CDR3. V usage is TRBV19 and J usage is TRBJ1-5; a possible D gene is TRBD1 (5 bases). Germline loops: CDR1 LNHDA, CDR2 SQIVND (reference sequence). The CDR3 sequence is 14 residues long. V was pared by 3 bases and J by 5 bases, with 11 bases between. The CDR3: CASSMGQGHQPQHF. Here the CDR3 DNA reads TGTGCCAGTAGTATGGGGCAGGGCCATCAGCCCCAGCATTTT.

V is TRBV28 and J is TRBJ2-7, with 12 positions matching TRBD2. CDR3 length: 17 amino acids. Germline assignment: CDR1 MDHEN and CDR2 SYDVKM. The ends lost 2 bases at V and 5 bases at J; junction bases unmatched: 10. CDR3 protein: CASSLPLRLAGVHEQYF. CDR3 in DNA: TGTGCCAGCAGTTTACCGCTCAGACTAGCGGGAGTCCACGAGCAGTACTTC.

The chain carries TRBV4-1 and TRBJ2-2; D could derive from TRBD1 or TRBD2 (5 bases each). This CDR3 is 17 amino acids long. The germline CDR1 and CDR2 sequences are MGHRA and YSYEKL. V was cut by 0 bases and J by 5 bases, with 16 bases left in between. CDR3 loop: CASSQDEGLPPTGELFF. In DNA, the CDR3 is TGCGCCAGCAGCCAAGATGAGGGGCTCCCGCCAACCGGGGAGCTGTTTTTT.

The chain is built from TRBV19 and TRBJ2-7; TRBD1 matches 8 bases. The CDR3 spans 13 residues. Germline V gives CDR1 LNHDA, CDR2 SQIVND (reference sequence). Trimming took 5 bases from V and 2 from J; bases not matched to a gene: 2. CDR3 sequence: CASSRTGTYEQYF. In DNA form, the CDR3 reads TGTGCCAGTAGTCGGACAGGGACCTACGAGCAGTACTTC.

V and J are TRBV5-1 and TRBJ2-2; D uncertain. The germline CDR1 and CDR2 sequences are SGHRS and YFSETQ. The ends were cut back, 1 base at V and 7 bases at J, with 11 bases in the middle. This CDR3 has 14 residues. The CDR3 is CASSLLAAGGELFF. DNA of the CDR3: TGCGCCAGCAGCTTGTTAGCAGCTGGCGGGGAGCTGTTTTTT.

The rearrangement links TRBV29-1 to TRBJ2-5; D ambiguous. Deletions cut 0 bases from V and 0 bases from J, with 8 bases between. Per germline, CDR1 SQVTM and CDR2 ANQGSEA. This CDR3 has 14 amino acids. The CDR3 nucleotides read TGCAGCGTTGAAGATTGGAAGGACCAAGAGACCCAGTACTTC. Protein product: CSVEDWKDQETQYF.

The chain is built from TRBV19 and TRBJ2-1; D is undetermined. This CDR3 is 13 amino acids long. The germline V and J ends were trimmed by 1 base and 12 bases, with 13 bases remaining between them. CDR1 and CDR2 from the germline V gene are LNHDA and SQIVND (reference sequence). DNA of the CDR3: TGTGCCAGTAGTATAGGACGAGCTAGATGGCAGTTCTTC. This codes for CASSIGRARWQFF.

The CDR3 DNA reads as TGTGCCACCGACAGGAGCCGCAACAATGAGCAGTTCTTC. This encodes CATDRSRNNEQFF. The V call is TRBV28, the J call TRBJ2-1; D may be TRBD1 (6 bases). This CDR3 comprises 13 residues. Per germline, CDR1 MDHEN and CDR2 SYDVKM. Trimming removed 10 bases from V and 5 bases from J, with 15 bases in between.

This chain joins TRBV7-8 and TRBJ2-1; possibly TRBD1 for D (5 bases). Germline CDR1 SGHVS, CDR2 FQNEAQ. V gave up 2 bases and J gave up 4 bases, with 24 bases separating them. The CDR3 extends over 19 amino acids. Written as DNA, the CDR3 is TGTGCCAGCAGCTTAACCAGGGTGCGGAACCGAGGTGTATACAATGAGCAGTTCTTC. Translated, it gives CASSLTRVRNRGVYNEQFF. The full variable domain, its missing parts supplied by reference TRBV7-8 and TRBJ2-1, is GAGVSQSPRYKVAKRGQDVALRCDPISGHVSLFWYQQALGQGPEFLTYFQNEAQLDKSGLPSDRFFAERPEGSVSTLKIQRTQQEDSAVYLCASSLTRVRNRGVYNEQFFGPGTRLTVL.

The rearrangement links TRBV28 to TRBJ2-5; TRBD2 matches at 10 bases. J gave up 2 bases and V 8 bases, and 11 bases lay outside the gene matches. The CDR3 sequence is 16 residues long. Germline V CDR1 and CDR2: MDHEN, SYDVKM. The DNA for the CDR3 is TGTGCCAGCGCTAAACTAGCGGGGCTCGGACAAGAGACCCAGTACTTC. It is translated as CASAKLAGLGQETQYF.

The chain recombines TRBV5-6 with TRBJ2-7; D perhaps matches TRBD1 (6 bases). The CDR3 consists of 17 residues. Germline CDR1 is SGHDT and CDR2 is YYEEEE. Trimming cost V 3 bases and J 4 bases, with 23 bases left between them. For the CDR3, the DNA is TGTGCCAGCAGCTCGGGACAATACCCCGTTGACGTTTACGAGCAGTACTTC. Protein: CASSSGQYPVDVYEQYF.

The count of this clone is one. The rearrangement links TRBV6-1 to TRBJ1-5, with D unresolved. The germline CDR1 and CDR2 sequences are MNHNS and SASEGT. V shed 8 bases and J shed 4 bases, with 15 bases lying between them. The CDR3 loop spans 14 amino acids. The CDR3 DNA is TGTGCCAGCGAGGAGGGTTGGGAAAATCAGCCCCAGCATTTT. Translation gives CASEEGWENQPQHF.

J is TRBJ2-5 and V is TRBV28, with D maybe TRBD2 (5 bases). The CDR3 is made up of 17 amino acids. Deletions cut 5 bases from V and 1 base from J, with 20 bases between. CDR1 is MDHEN and CDR2 is SYDVKM in the germline V gene. For the CDR3, the DNA is TGTGCCAGCAGTCTGACGGCGGGCACGTCCTTCCAAGAGACCCAGTACTTC. Its protein is CASSLTAGTSFQETQYF.

The chain is built from TRBV7-9 and TRBJ2-2, with D possibly matching TRBD1 (5 bases). Germline loops: CDR1 SEHNR, CDR2 FQNEAQ (reference sequence). The V end was cut by 4 bases, the J end by 9 bases, with 12 bases between. The CDR3 has 13 residues. This CDR3 is CASSSDSSRELFF. The DNA of the CDR3 is TGTGCCAGCAGCTCTGACAGTTCCCGGGAGCTGTTTTTT.

V and J are TRBV6-1 and TRBJ2-5, with D unclear. The CDR3 has 13 residues. CDR1 and CDR2 from the germline V gene are MNHNS and SASEGT. V gave up 5 bases and J gave up 4 bases, with 11 bases separating them. The CDR3 reads CASSPSRGETQYF. The CDR3 bases are TGTGCCAGCAGTCCTTCCCGCGGAGAGACCCAGTACTTC.

DNA for the CDR3: TGTGCCAGTGCCGACGCAGATATGAACACTGAAGCTTTCTTT. It specifies CASADADMNTEAFF. V usage is TRBV28 and J usage is TRBJ1-1; D gene unclear. Germline lookup yields CDR1 MDHEN and CDR2 SYDVKM. V lost 9 bases and J 0 bases, leaving 14 bases between the germline ends. This CDR3 contains 14 residues. Full variable domain (outside the CDR3, taken from reference TRBV28 and TRBJ1-1): DVKVTQSSRYLVKRTGEKVFLECVQDMDHENMFWYRQDPGLGLRLIYFSYDVKMKEKGDIPEGYSVSREKKERFSLILESASTNQTSMYLCASADADMNTEAFFGQGTRLTVV.

The chain combines TRBV7-5 with TRBJ2-3; TRBD2, the table's D call, lacks a check against the DNA. TRBV7-5 is given as a pseudogene. The CDR3 is made up of 15 amino acids. The CDR3 nucleotides read TGTGTCAGAAGCTTAGGGCAGGAGGACACAGATACGCAGTATTTT. Translated, it gives CVRSLGQEDTDTQYF.

The gene calls are TRBV2 and TRBJ2-1, with 7 bases aligning to TRBD2. Looked up from germline, CDR1 is SNHLY and CDR2 is FYNNEI. CDR3 length equals 16 residues. V lost 3 bases, J lost 5 bases, and 10 bases stayed unmatched. The CDR3 spells CASSDVSLAEDNEQFF. Here the CDR3 DNA reads TGTGCCAGCAGTGATGTATCGCTAGCGGAAGACAATGAGCAGTTCTTC.

The genes are TRBV6-1 and TRBJ2-1; D is undetermined. The V and J ends lost 7 bases and 6 bases respectively, with 4 bases between them. The germline V gene encodes CDR1 MNHNS and CDR2 SASEGT. The CDR3 has 10 amino acids. CDR3 residues: CASNGNEQFF. CDR3 bases: TGTGCCAGCAATGGCAATGAGCAGTTCTTC.

About this clone itself: Other nucleotide sequences in the sample specify the same CDR3. This chain links TRBV7-9 with TRBJ2-3, with a weak D call TRBD2 (5 bases). CDR3 size: 12 residues. CDR1 is SEHNR, CDR2 FQNEAQ, per germline (reference sequence). V was clipped by 6 bases and J by 4 bases, with 8 bases between them. The CDR3 DNA is TGTGCCAGCAGTCCGCGGGCAGATACGCAGTATTTT. Translated: CASSPRADTQYF. The entire variable domain, with the rest obtained from reference TRBV7-9 and TRBJ2-3, is as follows: DTGVSQNPRHKITKRGQNVTFRCDPISEHNRLYWYRQTLGQGPEFLTYFQNEAQLEKSRLLSDRFSAERPKGSFSTLEIQRTEQGDSAMYLCASSPRADTQYFGPGTRLTVL.

This rearrangement joins TRBV5-4 to TRBJ2-5; 10 bases match TRBD2. TRBJ2-7 matches the DNA end more closely, so the J call is doubtful. This CDR3 has 16 residues. Germline lookup yields CDR1 SGHNT and CDR2 YYREEE (reference sequence). The CDR3 sequence: CASSSIAGGRDYEQYF. Here the CDR3 DNA reads TGTGCCAGCAGCTCGATAGCGGGAGGTAGAGACTACGAGCAGTACTTC.

The chain links TRBV5-4 to TRBJ2-5; either TRBD1 or TRBD2 may fit D (5 bases each). The CDR3 loop spans 14 amino acids. Germline CDR1 and CDR2: SGHNT and YYREEE (reference sequence). Trimming cost V 2 bases and J 11 bases, with 19 bases left between them. For the CDR3, the DNA is TGTGCCAGCAGCTTCTCGGTGGTGATGGGGGAGCAGTACTTC. This sequence encodes CASSFSVVMGEQYF.

Here the CDR3 reads CASSLGWGGADTQYF. Written as DNA, the CDR3 is TGTGCCAGCAGTTTGGGGTGGGGGGGCGCAGATACGCAGTATTTT. The V gene is TRBV27, the J gene TRBJ2-3; D perhaps matches TRBD2 (7 bases). CDR3 length equals 15 residues. V lost 3 bases to trimming and J lost 4 bases, with 14 bases between them. Per the germline V gene, CDR1 is MNHEY and CDR2 is SMNVEV (reference sequence).

The genes are TRBV19 and TRBJ1-6, with TRBD1 matching 11 bases. This CDR3 is 15 amino acids long. V lost 3 bases to trimming and J lost 8 bases; unmatched junction nucleotides: 3. Germline V CDR1 and CDR2: LNHDA, SQIVND (reference sequence). The CDR3 is CASSIWGQGDSPLHF. DNA for the CDR3: TGTGCCAGTAGTATCTGGGGACAGGGGGATTCACCCCTCCACTTT.

This chain uses TRBV2 with TRBJ1-1; D not certain. This CDR3 has 15 amino acids. In germline, CDR1 is SNHLY, CDR2 FYNNEI. Trimming left V 2 bases short and J 0 bases short, with 10 bases between. In DNA, the CDR3 is TGTGCCAGCAGTGAAAGTTTGGGGATGAACACTGAAGCTTTCTTT. It codes for CASSESLGMNTEAFF. Looking up the rest from reference TRBV2 and TRBJ1-1 gives the full variable domain: EPEVTQTPSHQVTQMGQEVILRCVPISNHLYFYWYRQILGQKVEFLVSFYNNEISEKSEIFDDQFSVERPDGSNFTLKIRSTKLEDSAMYFCASSESLGMNTEAFFGQGTRLTVV.

This chain connects TRBV5-4 to TRBJ2-1; 7 nucleotides agree with TRBD2. V lost 2 bases and J lost 4; bases outside the gene matches: 12. The germline CDR1 and CDR2 sequences are SGHNT and YYREEE (reference sequence). The CDR3 has 17 amino acids. This CDR3 is CASSFRAGVGLYNEQFF. For the CDR3, the DNA is TGTGCCAGCAGCTTCCGGGCGGGAGTGGGTTTATACAATGAGCAGTTCTTC.